These T cell receptor beta chains were read from a single sample in a study of PD-L1 blockade in urothelial cancer. TCRdb keeps only in-frame clones here, not all; method: immunoSEQ multiplex PCR. The repertoire holds roughly 46,000 clones, with approximately 85% as singletons. This specimen was PBMCs, taken around atezolizumab (anti-PD-L1) treatment. The receptors here all came from a man aged 45 to 65 with urothelial cancer. CDR3s include the opening cysteine and the closing phenylalanine or tryptophan. A D gene is named only where the DNA matches it firmly.

>TRBV27|-
CASSLRPVAYEQYF
>TRBV5-4|-
CASSLVAGMNTEAFF
>TRBV7-2|TRBD1
CASSSWTGVRNEQYF
>TRBV6-5|-
CATGGIPYNSPLHF
>TRBV25-1|-
CASYGGGLYGYTF
>TRBV15|-
CATSSQQGTLWDNEQFF
>TRBV5-1|TRBD2
CASSLSRLAQPQYF
>TRBV7-3|TRBD1
CASSRTTGANPSGANVLTF
>TRBV30|-
CAWSPSFSNQPQHF
>TRBV19|TRBD1
CASTLTGGSNQPQHF
>TRBV11-3|-
CASSLGGAYNEQFF
>TRBV5-6|TRBD1
CASSSRTGGYEQYF
>TRBV19|TRBD1
CASTPGQGSGQPQHF
>TRBV5-5|TRBD1
CASSLTGQGAINYYEQYF
>TRBV27|-
CASSFIGGAQETQYF
>TRBV2|TRBD1
CASRRPGQGYNEQFF
>TRBV6-1|-
CASSEVAGVVKNTGELFF
>TRBV19|TRBD1
CASSLQGANYGYTF
>TRBV5-1|TRBD2
CASSSGLGRIEQFF
>TRBV6-1|TRBD2
CASSETLGGDSGHYYNEQFF
>TRBV4-1|TRBD1
CASSQGQGAGETQYF
>TRBV6-6|-
CASSYTRLNTGELFF
>TRBV18|-
CASSPRGLEEQYF
>TRBV7-6|-
CASSLFGGGTNYGYTF
>TRBV6-6|TRBD1
CASGDREPFYEQYF
>TRBV14|TRBD1
CASSHLFSGQERLYGYTF
>TRBV7-9|TRBD2
CASSFRGGQGRTGELFF
>TRBV27|-
CASSSTRLTAYEQYF
>TRBV10-1|-
CASSGSSYTDTQYF
>TRBV27|TRBD2
CASSFSAGGLSGELFF
>TRBV7-2|TRBD2
CASSFSGTPYEQYF
>TRBV28|TRBD2
CASSLWGSGRPQETQYF
>TRBV5-1|TRBD1
CASSLNPGQGAFTEAFF
>TRBV18|TRBD1
CASSPSGQGETQYF
>TRBV7-2|-
CASSPVSYEQYF
>TRBV19|TRBD2
CASKWASGRANTGELFF
>TRBV14|-
CASSQVGGAGANVLTF
>TRBV7-9|-
CASKTGGEEQFF
>TRBV18|-
CASSAGTFNQPQHF
>TRBV4-1|-
CASSHSNYEQYF
>TRBV28|TRBD2
CASSPGGSIDEQYF
>TRBV10-2|-
CASSSNRRSSYNEQFF
>TRBV7-2|TRBD2
CASSSGLAGGTYEQYF
>TRBV7-8|-
CASSPRTAGSGANVLTF
>TRBV28|TRBD1
CASSPRQGHYEQYF
>TRBV5-1|-
CASSGGLGDYEQYF
>TRBV30|TRBD1
CAWSPPTGTLYGYTF
>TRBV6-1|TRBD2
CASTSGTSYEQYF
>TRBV27|TRBD2
CASGGDGTYNEQFF
>TRBV7-9|-
CASSSSLRLVNYEQYF
>TRBV2|TRBD1
CASEGAPGELFF
>TRBV7-2|TRBD2
CASTTSGGAYEQFF
>TRBV2|TRBD2
CASSEILAGDWSTDTQYF
>TRBV9|-
CASSVEPGSYEQYF
>TRBV6-4|TRBD2
CASSATSGGANEQFF
>TRBV7-9|TRBD2
CASSLGGITDTQYF
>TRBV5-4|TRBD2
CASSQTSGLGEQFF
>TRBV6-4|TRBD2
CASRKREVSDTQYF